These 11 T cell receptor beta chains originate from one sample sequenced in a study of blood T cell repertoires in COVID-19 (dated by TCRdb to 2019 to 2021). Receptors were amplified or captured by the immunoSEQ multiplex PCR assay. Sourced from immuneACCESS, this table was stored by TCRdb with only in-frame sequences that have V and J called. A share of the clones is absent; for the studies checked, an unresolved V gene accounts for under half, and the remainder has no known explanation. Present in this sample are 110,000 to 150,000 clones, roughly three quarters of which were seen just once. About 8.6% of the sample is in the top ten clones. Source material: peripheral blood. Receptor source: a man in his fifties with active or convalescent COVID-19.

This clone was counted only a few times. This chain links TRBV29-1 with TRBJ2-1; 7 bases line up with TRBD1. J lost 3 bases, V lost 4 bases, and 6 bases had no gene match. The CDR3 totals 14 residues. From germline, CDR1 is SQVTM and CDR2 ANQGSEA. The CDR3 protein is CSVGVAGGYNEQFF. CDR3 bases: TGCAGCGTTGGTGTTGCAGGGGGCTACAATGAGCAGTTCTTC.

Written as DNA, the CDR3 is TGTGCCAGTAGTCCAGCCGGGGCGGGGGGCTACGAGCAGTACTTC. It yields the protein CASSPAGAGGYEQYF. This chain links TRBV19 with TRBJ2-7; 8 nucleotides agree with TRBD2. With 5 bases clipped from V and 3 bases from J, the junction kept 9 bases outside the gene matches. The CDR3 spans 15 residues. The germline V gene has CDR1 LNHDA and CDR2 SQIVND (reference sequence).

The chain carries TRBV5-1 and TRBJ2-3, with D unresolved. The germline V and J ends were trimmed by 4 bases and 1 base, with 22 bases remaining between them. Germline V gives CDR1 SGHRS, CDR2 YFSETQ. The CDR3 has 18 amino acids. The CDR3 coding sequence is TGCGCCAGCAGCCAAGGCAGCTGGAATAGCAGAGGCACAGATACGCAGTATTTT. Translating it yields CASSQGSWNSRGTDTQYF.

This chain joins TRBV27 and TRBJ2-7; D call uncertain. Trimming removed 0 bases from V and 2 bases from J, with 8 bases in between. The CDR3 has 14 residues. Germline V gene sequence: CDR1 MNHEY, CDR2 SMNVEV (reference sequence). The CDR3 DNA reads TGTGCCAGCAGTTTATCGGGTCTAGCCTACGAGCAGTACTTC. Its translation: CASSLSGLAYEQYF.

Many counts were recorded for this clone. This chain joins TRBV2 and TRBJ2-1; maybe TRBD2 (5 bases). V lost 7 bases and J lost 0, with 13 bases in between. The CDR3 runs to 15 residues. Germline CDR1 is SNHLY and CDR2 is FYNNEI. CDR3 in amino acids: CASTSMAGSYNEQFF. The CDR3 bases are TGTGCCAGCACATCGATGGCGGGCTCCTACAATGAGCAGTTCTTC.

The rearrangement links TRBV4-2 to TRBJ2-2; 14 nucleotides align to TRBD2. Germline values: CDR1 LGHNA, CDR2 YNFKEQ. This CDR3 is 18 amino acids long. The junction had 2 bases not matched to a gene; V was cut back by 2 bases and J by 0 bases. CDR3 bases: TGTGCCAGCAGCCAAACGGGACTAGCGGGAGCGAACACCGGGGAGCTGTTTTTT. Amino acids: CASSQTGLAGANTGELFF.

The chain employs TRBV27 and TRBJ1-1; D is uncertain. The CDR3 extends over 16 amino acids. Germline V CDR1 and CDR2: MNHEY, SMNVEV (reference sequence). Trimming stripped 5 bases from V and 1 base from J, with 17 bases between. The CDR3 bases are TGTGCCAGCAGTCCTACGACATACAGAAAGAACACTGAAGCTTTCTTT. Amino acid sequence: CASSPTTYRKNTEAFF.

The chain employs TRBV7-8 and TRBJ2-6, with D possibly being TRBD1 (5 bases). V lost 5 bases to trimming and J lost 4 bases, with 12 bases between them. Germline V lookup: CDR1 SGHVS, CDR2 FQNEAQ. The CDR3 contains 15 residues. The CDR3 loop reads CASSLDRAGANVLTF. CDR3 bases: TGTGCCAGCAGCCTAGACAGAGCCGGGGCCAACGTCCTGACTTTC.

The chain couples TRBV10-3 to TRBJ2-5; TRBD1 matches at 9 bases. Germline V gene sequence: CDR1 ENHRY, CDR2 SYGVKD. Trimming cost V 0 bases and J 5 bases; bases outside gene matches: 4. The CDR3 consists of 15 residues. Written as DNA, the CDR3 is TGTGCCATCAGTGAGTCGACAGGGGGGCGGGAGACCCAGTACTTC. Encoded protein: CAISESTGGRETQYF.

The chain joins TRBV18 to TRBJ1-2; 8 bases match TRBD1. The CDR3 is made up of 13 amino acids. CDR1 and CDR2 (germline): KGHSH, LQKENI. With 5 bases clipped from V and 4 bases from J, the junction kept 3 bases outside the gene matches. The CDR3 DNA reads TGTGCCAGCTCAGCCGGACAGGGCTATGGCTACACCTTC. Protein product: CASSAGQGYGYTF.

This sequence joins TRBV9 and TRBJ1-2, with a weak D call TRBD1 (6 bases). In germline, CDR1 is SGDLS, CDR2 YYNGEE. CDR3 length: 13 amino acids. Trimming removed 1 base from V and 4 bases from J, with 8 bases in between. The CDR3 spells CASSVRDTYGYTF. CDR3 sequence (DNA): TGTGCCAGCAGCGTACGGGACACCTATGGCTACACCTTC.